This passage covers 13 T cell receptor beta chains from one sample sequenced in a study of blood T cell repertoires in COVID-19. TCRdb's copy holds only in-frame clones and misses some; the assay was immunoSEQ multiplex PCR. The profile shows about 430,000 clones, 88% of them singletons. The sample taken for sequencing was PBMCs or T cells enriched from blood (not recorded which). The source of these receptors is a woman in her late teens or twenties who had been exposed to COVID-19.

Note on this clone: The same CDR3 also results from other DNA sequences found in this sample. The chain is built from TRBV19 and TRBJ2-7, with 10 bases identical to TRBD2. The CDR3 is 15 residues long. Germline trimming cut 3 bases from V and 4 bases from J; bases unmatched to any gene: 6. Germline lookup yields CDR1 LNHDA and CDR2 SQIVND (reference sequence). This CDR3 reads CASSIQAGGRYEQYF. CDR3 coding DNA: TGTGCCAGTAGTATCCAAGCGGGAGGGAGGTACGAGCAGTACTTC.

This clone was observed a single time. The V and J genes are TRBV5-1 and TRBJ1-4; D uncertain. The V and J ends lost 5 bases and 6 bases respectively, with 20 bases between them. From germline, CDR1 is SGHRS and CDR2 YFSETQ. The CDR3 runs to 16 residues. This CDR3 is CASSTGEVGRDEKLFF. DNA for the CDR3: TGCGCCAGCAGTACCGGCGAGGTGGGGAGGGATGAAAAACTGTTTTTT.

This clone turned up a few times. DNA of the CDR3: TGCGCCAGCAGTGCCCAGGATAATTCACCCCTCCACTTT. Translated: CASSAQDNSPLHF. V gene TRBV10-1 combines with J gene TRBJ1-6, with D unclear. This CDR3 has 13 amino acids. Germline V gene lookup returns CDR1 WNHNN and CDR2 SYGVQD (reference sequence). Trimming removed 4 bases from V and 5 bases from J, with 6 bases in between.

The rearrangement links TRBV18 to TRBJ1-2, with D perhaps TRBD1 (5 bases). CDR3 size: 14 residues. Germline-derived CDR1 and CDR2 are KGHSH and LQKENI. V was pared by 5 bases and J by 2 bases, with 12 bases between. The CDR3 nucleotides read TGTGCCAGCTCAGCAATGACAGAGAACTATGGCTACACCTTC. It codes for CASSAMTENYGYTF.

The V gene is TRBV7-2, the J gene TRBJ2-5, with 7 bases fitting TRBD1. CDR1 SGHTA and CDR2 FQGNSA come from the germline V gene. The V gene end was trimmed by 3 bases and the J gene end by 5 bases; junction bases not matched to a gene: 3. The CDR3 contains 13 residues. CDR3 sequence: CASSFGQVETQYF. In DNA form, the CDR3 reads TGTGCCAGCAGCTTTGGACAGGTGGAGACCCAGTACTTC.

This clone came up once. CDR3: CASSGYHRGNYGYTF. The CDR3 DNA sequence: TGTGCCAGCAGCGGGTACCACAGGGGGAACTATGGCTACACCTTC. This rearrangement joins TRBV28 to TRBJ1-2; 8 bases are shared with TRBD1. The CDR3 is made up of 15 amino acids. Trimming removed 6 bases from V and 2 bases from J; junction bases left unmatched: 8. The germline CDR1 and CDR2 sequences are MDHEN and SYDVKM.

This rearrangement joins TRBV28 to TRBJ1-1; TRBD1 is a possible D gene (5 bases). Looked up from germline, CDR1 is MDHEN and CDR2 is SYDVKM. The CDR3 extends over 11 amino acids. Trimming shortened V by 3 bases and J by 11 bases, and 10 bases separated the two germline ends. DNA for the CDR3: TGTGCCAGCAGTTTGGGGGAGGGGGCTTTCTTT. It specifies CASSLGEGAFF.

This clone was seen once. The rearrangement joins TRBV27 to TRBJ1-2, with a possible D match to TRBD1 (5 bases). V dropped 3 bases and J dropped 5 bases, with 13 bases sitting between them. The CDR3 totals 14 residues. Germline CDR1 is MNHEY and CDR2 is SMNVEV (reference sequence). DNA for the CDR3: TGTGCCAGCAGTTTGGCAGGGCCACCTTATGGCTACACCTTC. Translating it yields CASSLAGPPYGYTF.

The chain couples TRBV4-3 to TRBJ1-2; TRBD1 agrees at 8 bases. Germline CDR1 reads LGHNA; CDR2 reads YSLEER. CDR3 length equals 14 residues. The V gene end was trimmed by 1 base and the J gene end by 4 bases; junction bases not matched to a gene: 2. CDR3 in amino acids: CASSQGQGSYGYTF. The CDR3 region has the DNA TGCGCCAGCAGCCAAGGACAGGGGAGCTATGGCTACACCTTC.

This chain links TRBV5-1 with TRBJ2-7; 7 bases line up with TRBD2. This CDR3 has 15 residues. The germline V gene encodes CDR1 SGHRS and CDR2 YFSETQ. Germline trimming cut 5 bases from V and 5 bases from J; bases unmatched to any gene: 13. The CDR3 is CASRLRMAGVHEQYF. CDR3 bases: TGCGCCAGCAGGTTAAGGATGGCGGGAGTTCACGAGCAGTACTTC.

V gene TRBV10-3 combines with J gene TRBJ2-7; the match to TRBD2 covers 13 bases. The trim removed 10 bases at V and 3 bases at J, leaving 6 bases unmatched. Germline V CDR1 and CDR2: ENHRY, SYGVKD. The CDR3 has 14 residues. The CDR3 sequence is CATGTSGTNYEQYF. CDR3 DNA sequence: TGTGCCACGGGGACTAGCGGGACCAACTACGAGCAGTACTTC.

The chain links TRBV18 to TRBJ1-3, with 8 bases that match TRBD1. The CDR3 contains 18 residues. CDR1 and CDR2 from the germline V gene are KGHSH and LQKENI. The V segment lost 5 bases and the J segment 0 bases; nucleotides outside the gene matches: 12. CDR3 sequence: CASSELAPGTGSGNTIYF. The CDR3 nucleotides are TGTGCCAGCTCAGAACTGGCGCCAGGGACAGGCTCTGGAAACACCATATATTTT.

This clone was observed a single time. Other DNA sequences from this sample encode an identical CDR3 as well. The chain combines TRBV7-9 with TRBJ1-4, with 7 bases matching TRBD1. CDR1 is SEHNR, CDR2 FQNEAQ, per germline (reference sequence). Trimming removed 5 bases from V and 4 bases from J; junction bases left unmatched: 4. The CDR3 has 14 amino acids. The chain's CDR3 is CASSRGQRNEKLFF. DNA of the CDR3: TGTGCCAGCAGCAGGGGACAGCGTAATGAAAAACTGTTTTTT. Filled out from reference TRBV7-9 and TRBJ1-4, the complete variable domain reads DTGVSQNPRHKITKRGQNVTFRCDPISEHNRLYWYRQTLGQGPEFLTYFQNEAQLEKSRLLSDRFSAERPKGSFSTLEIQRTEQGDSAMYLCASSRGQRNEKLFFGSGTQLSVL.